This TCR beta chain was profiled in a study of CD8 T cells in Susac syndrome. Study-level background: Treatment status at blood draw for the Susac syndrome patients was therapy-naive, corticosteroids, or intravenous immunoglobulin alone.

The V end lost 1 base, the J end lost 6 bases, and 10 bases lay between the germline ends. The CDR3 consists of 12 residues. CDR1 DFQATT and CDR2 SNEGSKA come from the germline V gene (reference sequence). An input of roughly 0.45 to 1 ug of RNA was subjected to reverse transcription using random hexamers. One entry per CDR3 protein, called by TCRdb with MiXCR from the immunoSEQ multiplex PCR reads. The sample records around 110,000 distinct CDR3 sequences, 95% to 96% being singletons. Sequenced material: CD4+ T cells from PBMCs. The TCR originated in a human donor with Susac syndrome. This chain uses TRBV20-1 with TRBJ2-7, with D unclear. The CDR3 coding sequence is TGCAGTGCTAGAGGAAAGTCGGGCGAGCAGTACTTC. Protein: CSARGKSGEQYF.